Below, 4 T cell receptor beta chains from the same sample are listed, as sequenced in a study of blood T cell repertoires in COVID-19. Profiling relied on immunoSEQ multiplex PCR, and the TCRdb table lists in-frame clones only, not all of them. The sample records just over 300,000 clones, around 90% being singletons. The sequencing input was PBMCs or T cells enriched from blood (not recorded which). The receptors were sampled from a woman younger than 35 with acute COVID-19.

This chain joins TRBV5-1 and TRBJ1-1; D is undetermined. V was trimmed by 3 bases and J by 1 base, leaving 7 bases between them. The CDR3 totals 13 residues. CDR1 SGHRS and CDR2 YFSETQ come from the germline V gene. The chain's CDR3 is CASSSAGNTEAFF. CDR3 DNA: TGCGCCAGCAGCTCCGCAGGGAACACTGAAGCTTTCTTT.

This sequence joins TRBV18 and TRBJ2-7; no firm D call. Looked up from germline, CDR1 is KGHSH and CDR2 is LQKENI. The V end lost 3 bases, the J end lost 4 bases, and 13 bases lay between the germline ends. This CDR3 contains 14 residues. The CDR3 is CASSPLRNAYEQYF. As DNA, the CDR3 is TGTGCCAGCTCACCGCTGCGGAACGCTTACGAGCAGTACTTC.

This clone was seen a single time. This rearrangement joins TRBV2 to TRBJ1-6; the D gene is possibly TRBD1 (5 bases). Germline CDR1 and CDR2: SNHLY and FYNNEI. V lost 0 bases and J lost 4, with 7 bases in between. This CDR3 has 15 residues. Written as DNA, the CDR3 is TGTGCCAGCAGTGAAGCGACAGTTTATAATTCACCCCTCCACTTT. Protein: CASSEATVYNSPLHF.

This sequence joins TRBV6-2 or TRBV6-3 and TRBJ2-1, with D possibly matching TRBD1 (6 bases). V lost 2 bases and J lost 2, with 16 bases in between. CDR1 is MNHEY and CDR2 is SVGEGT in the germline V gene. This CDR3 is 17 amino acids long. As DNA, the CDR3 is TGTGCCAGCAGTTACCCGCTCAGGGGTCAACCCTACAATGAGCAGTTCTTC. Its protein product is CASSYPLRGQPYNEQFF.